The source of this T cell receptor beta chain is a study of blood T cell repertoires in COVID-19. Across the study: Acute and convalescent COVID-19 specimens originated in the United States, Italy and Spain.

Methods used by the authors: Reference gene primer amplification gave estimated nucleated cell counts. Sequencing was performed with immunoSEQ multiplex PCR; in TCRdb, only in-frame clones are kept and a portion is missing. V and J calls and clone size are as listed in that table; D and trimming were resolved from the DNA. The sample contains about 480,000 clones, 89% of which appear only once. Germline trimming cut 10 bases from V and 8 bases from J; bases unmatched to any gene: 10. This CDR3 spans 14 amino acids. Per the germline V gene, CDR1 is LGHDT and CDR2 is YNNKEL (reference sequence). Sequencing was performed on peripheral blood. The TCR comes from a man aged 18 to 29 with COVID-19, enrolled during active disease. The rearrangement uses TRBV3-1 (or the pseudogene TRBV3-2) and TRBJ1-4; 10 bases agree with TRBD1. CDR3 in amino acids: CATGTGVSEEKLFF. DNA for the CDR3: TGTGCCACGGGGACAGGGGTTTCGGAGGAAAAACTGTTTTTT.